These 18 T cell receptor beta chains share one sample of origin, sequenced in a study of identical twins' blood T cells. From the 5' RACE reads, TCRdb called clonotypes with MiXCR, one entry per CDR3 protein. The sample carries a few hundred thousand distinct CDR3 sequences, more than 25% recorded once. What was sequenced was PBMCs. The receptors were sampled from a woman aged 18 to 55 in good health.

Here the CDR3 DNA reads TGTGCCAGTCAACAGGGAAACACTGAAGCTTTCTTT. Translating it yields CASQQGNTEAFF. The chain uses TRBV19 and TRBJ1-1, with D perhaps matching TRBD1 (6 bases). Germline V gene lookup returns CDR1 LNHDA and CDR2 SQIVND (reference sequence). The CDR3 runs to 12 residues. Trimming left V 8 bases short and J 2 bases short, with 9 bases between.

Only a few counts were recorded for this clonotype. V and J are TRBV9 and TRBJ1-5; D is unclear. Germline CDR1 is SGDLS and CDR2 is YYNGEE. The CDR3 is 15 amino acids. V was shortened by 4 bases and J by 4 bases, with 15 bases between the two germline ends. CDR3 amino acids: CASSPTVRMNQPQHF. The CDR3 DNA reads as TGTGCCAGCAGCCCTACGGTGAGGATGAATCAGCCCCAGCATTTT.

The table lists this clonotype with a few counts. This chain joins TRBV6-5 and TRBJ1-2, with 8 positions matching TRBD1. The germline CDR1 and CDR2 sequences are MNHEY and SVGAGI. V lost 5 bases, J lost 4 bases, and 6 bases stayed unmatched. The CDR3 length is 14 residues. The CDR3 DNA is TGTGCCAGCAGTCCTACCGACAGGGGCTATGGCTACACCTTC. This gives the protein CASSPTDRGYGYTF.

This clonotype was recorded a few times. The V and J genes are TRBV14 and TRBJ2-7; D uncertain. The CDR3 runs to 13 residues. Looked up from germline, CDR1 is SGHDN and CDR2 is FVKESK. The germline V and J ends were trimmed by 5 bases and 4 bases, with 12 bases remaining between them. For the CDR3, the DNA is TGTGCCAGCAGCTCTAGTCTGCAGTACGAGCAGTACTTC. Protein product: CASSSSLQYEQYF.

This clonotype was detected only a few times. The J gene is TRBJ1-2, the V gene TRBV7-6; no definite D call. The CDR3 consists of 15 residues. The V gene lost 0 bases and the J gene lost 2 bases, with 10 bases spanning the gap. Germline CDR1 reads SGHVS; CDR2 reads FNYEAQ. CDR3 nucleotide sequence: TGTGCCAGCAGCTTAGCCGATTCGGCAAACTATGGCTACACCTTC. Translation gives CASSLADSANYGYTF.

Here the CDR3 DNA reads TGTGCCAGCAGCTTACGCCCAGGGGAGGTAACTAATGAAAAACTGTTTTTT. Amino acids: CASSLRPGEVTNEKLFF. The chain employs TRBV7-9 and TRBJ1-4; D perhaps matches TRBD1 (6 bases). Looked up from germline, CDR1 is SEHNR and CDR2 is FQNEAQ (reference sequence). V was shortened by 2 bases and J by 1 base, with 14 bases between the two germline ends. The CDR3 runs to 17 residues.

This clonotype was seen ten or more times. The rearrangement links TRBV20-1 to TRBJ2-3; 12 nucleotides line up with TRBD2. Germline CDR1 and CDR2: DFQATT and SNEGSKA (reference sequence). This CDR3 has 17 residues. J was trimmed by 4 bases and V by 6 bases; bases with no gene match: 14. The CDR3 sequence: CSAPRLAGASQADTQYF. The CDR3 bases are TGCAGTGCGCCGAGACTAGCGGGAGCATCGCAAGCAGATACGCAGTATTTT.

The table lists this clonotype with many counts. DNA for the CDR3: TGTGCCAGCAGCCTACAGGGAAACACCATATATTTT. Translation gives CASSLQGNTIYF. This chain joins TRBV4-2 and TRBJ1-3; D is uncertain. The CDR3 has 12 residues. Trimming cost V 4 bases and J 4 bases, with 5 bases left between them. The germline CDR1 and CDR2 sequences are LGHNA and YNFKEQ.

The CDR3 spells CASSVVAGGYGQFF. CDR3 bases: TGTGCCAGCAGCGTGGTAGCGGGGGGTTATGGGCAGTTCTTC. V is TRBV9 and J is TRBJ2-1; 10 bases are shared with TRBD2. The ends lost 2 bases at V and 12 bases at J; junction bases unmatched: 8. CDR3 length: 14 residues. Germline V gene data show CDR1 as SGDLS and CDR2 as YYNGEE. Together with reference TRBV9 and TRBJ2-1, the CDR3 gives the full variable domain: DSGVTQTPKHLITATGQRVTLRCSPRSGDLSVYWYQQSLDQGLQFLIQYYNGEERAKGNILERFSAQQFPDLHSELNLSSLELGDSALYFCASSVVAGGYGQFFGPGTRLTVL.

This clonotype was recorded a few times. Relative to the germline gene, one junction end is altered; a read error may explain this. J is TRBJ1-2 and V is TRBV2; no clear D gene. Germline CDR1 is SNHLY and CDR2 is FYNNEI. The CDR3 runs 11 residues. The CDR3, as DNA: TGTGCCACCAGTTTTCGATTGGGCTACACCTTC. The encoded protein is CATSFRLGYTF.

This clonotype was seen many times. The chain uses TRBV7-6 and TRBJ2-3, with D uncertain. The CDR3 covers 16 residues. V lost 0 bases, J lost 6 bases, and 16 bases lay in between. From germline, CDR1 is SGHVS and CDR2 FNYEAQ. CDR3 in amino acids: CASSLAGQNMGDTQYF. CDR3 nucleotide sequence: TGTGCCAGCAGCTTAGCCGGGCAAAACATGGGGGATACGCAGTATTTT.

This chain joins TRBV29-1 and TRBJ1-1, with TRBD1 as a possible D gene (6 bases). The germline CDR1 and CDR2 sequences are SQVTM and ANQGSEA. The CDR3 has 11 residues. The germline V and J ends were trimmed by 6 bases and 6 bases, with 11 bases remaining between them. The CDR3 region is CSVDTGPEAFF. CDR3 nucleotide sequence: TGCAGCGTCGATACAGGGCCTGAAGCTTTCTTT.

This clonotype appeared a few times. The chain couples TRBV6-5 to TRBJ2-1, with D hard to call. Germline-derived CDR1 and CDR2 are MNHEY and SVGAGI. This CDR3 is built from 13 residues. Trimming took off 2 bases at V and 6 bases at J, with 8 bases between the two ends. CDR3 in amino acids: CASSYTNSNEQFF. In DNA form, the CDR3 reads TGTGCCAGCAGTTACACTAACTCCAATGAGCAGTTCTTC.

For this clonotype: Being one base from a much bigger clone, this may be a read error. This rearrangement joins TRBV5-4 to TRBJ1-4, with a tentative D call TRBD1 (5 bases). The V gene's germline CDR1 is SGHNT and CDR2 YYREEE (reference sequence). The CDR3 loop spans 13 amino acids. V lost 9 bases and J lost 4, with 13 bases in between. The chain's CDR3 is CANKDSNNEKLFF. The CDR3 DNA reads TGTGCCAACAAAGACAGCAATAATGAAAAACTGTTTTTT.

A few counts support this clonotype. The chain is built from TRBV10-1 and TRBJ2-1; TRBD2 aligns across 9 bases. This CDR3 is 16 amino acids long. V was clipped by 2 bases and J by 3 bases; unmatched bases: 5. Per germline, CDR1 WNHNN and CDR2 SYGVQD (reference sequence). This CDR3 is CASSERLAGIYNEQFF. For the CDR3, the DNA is TGCGCCAGCAGTGAGAGGCTAGCGGGAATCTACAATGAGCAGTTCTTC.

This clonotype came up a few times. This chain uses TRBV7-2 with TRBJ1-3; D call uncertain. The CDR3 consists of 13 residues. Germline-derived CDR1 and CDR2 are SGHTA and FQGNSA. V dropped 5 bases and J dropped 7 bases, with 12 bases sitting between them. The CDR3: CASSRDRTNTIYF. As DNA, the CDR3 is TGTGCCAGCAGCCGAGACCGAACGAACACCATATATTTT.

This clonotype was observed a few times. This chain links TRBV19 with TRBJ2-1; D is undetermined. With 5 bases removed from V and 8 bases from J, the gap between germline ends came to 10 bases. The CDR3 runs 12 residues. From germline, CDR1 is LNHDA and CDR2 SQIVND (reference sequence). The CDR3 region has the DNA TGTGCCAGTAGTTACGGCAAGGATGAGCAGTTCTTC. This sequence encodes CASSYGKDEQFF.

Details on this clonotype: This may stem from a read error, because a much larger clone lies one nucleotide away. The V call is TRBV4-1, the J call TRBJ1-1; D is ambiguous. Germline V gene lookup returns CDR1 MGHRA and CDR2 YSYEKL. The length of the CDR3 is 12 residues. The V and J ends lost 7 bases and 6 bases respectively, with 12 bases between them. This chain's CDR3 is CASNHFSSEAFF. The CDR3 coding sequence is TGCGCCAGCAACCATTTTTCGTCTGAAGCTTTCTTT.